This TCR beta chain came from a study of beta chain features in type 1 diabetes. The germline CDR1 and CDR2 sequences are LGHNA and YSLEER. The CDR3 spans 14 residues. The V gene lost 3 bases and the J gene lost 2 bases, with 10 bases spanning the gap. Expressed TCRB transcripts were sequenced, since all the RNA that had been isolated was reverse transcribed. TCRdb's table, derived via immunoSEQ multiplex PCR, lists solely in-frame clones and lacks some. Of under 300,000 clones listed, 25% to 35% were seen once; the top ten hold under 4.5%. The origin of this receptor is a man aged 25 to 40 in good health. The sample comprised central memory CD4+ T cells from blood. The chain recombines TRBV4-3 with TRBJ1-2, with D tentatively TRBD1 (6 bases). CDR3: CASSQLGQNYGYTF. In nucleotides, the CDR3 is TGCGCCAGCAGCCAGCTAGGACAGAACTATGGCTACACCTTC.